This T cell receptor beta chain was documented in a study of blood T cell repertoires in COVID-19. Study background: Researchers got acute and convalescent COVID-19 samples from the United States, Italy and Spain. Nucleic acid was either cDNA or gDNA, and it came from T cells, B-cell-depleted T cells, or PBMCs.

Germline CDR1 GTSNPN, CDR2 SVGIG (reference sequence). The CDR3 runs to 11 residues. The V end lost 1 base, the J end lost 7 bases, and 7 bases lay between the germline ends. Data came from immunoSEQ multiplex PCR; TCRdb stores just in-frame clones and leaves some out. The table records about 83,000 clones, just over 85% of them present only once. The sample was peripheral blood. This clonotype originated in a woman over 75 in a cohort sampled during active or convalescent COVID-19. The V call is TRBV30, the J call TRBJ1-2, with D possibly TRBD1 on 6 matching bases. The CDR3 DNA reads TGTGCCTGGAGTGACAGGGCTGGCTACACCTTC. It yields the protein CAWSDRAGYTF. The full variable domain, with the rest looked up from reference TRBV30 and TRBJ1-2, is SQTIHQWPATLVQPVGSPLSLECTVEGTSNPNLYWYRQAAGRGLQLLFYSVGIGQISSEVPQNLSASRPQDRQFILSSKKLLLSDSGFYLCAWSDRAGYTFGSGTRLTVV.